A selection of T cell receptor beta chains follows, all from one sample in a study of blood T cell repertoires in COVID-19. Method: immunoSEQ multiplex PCR; TCRdb's copy keeps in-frame clones and lacks some. The data show around 370,000 clones, about 93% seen once. The sequenced sample was peripheral blood. The source of these receptors is a young woman who had recovered from COVID-19. Both conserved end residues are part of each CDR3. Each record gives: V gene, D gene, clone size, J gene, CDR3 length, CDR3 DNA, CDR3 protein. A D gene is named only where the DNA matches it firmly. Clone size is not always given. Where it is, it says once, few, many or a class for expanded clones.

TRBV5-4	.	.	TRBJ1-2	15	TGTGCCAGCAGCTTTCGCCGGGAGCAATTAGGTGGCTACACCTTC	CASSFRREQLGGYTF
TRBV2	.	.	TRBJ1-2	14	TGTGCCAGCAGTGAAGGGTTGGGAGTCTATGGCTACACCTTC	CASSEGLGVYGYTF
TRBV12-5	TRBD2	.	TRBJ2-5	16	TGTGCTAGTGGTCTCCGAGCGGGAGGGCCGGGGGAGACCCAGTACTTC	CASGLRAGGPGETQYF
TRBV12-5	TRBD2	.	TRBJ2-5	16	TGTGCTAGTGGTTTGGCGGGAGGGGCCGGGGCTGAGACCCAGTACTTC	CASGLAGGAGAETQYF
TRBV12-5	.	.	TRBJ2-3	15	TGTGCTAGTGGTTTGGTACTCCCCGGTCCAGATACGCAGTATTTT	CASGLVLPGPDTQYF
TRBV30	TRBD1	.	TRBJ1-3	13	TGTGCCTGGAGCCGGGGACAGCTAAACACCATATATTTT	CAWSRGQLNTIYF
TRBV5-6	.	.	TRBJ2-2	12	TGTGCCAGCAGCACGATAGCCGGGGAGCTGTTTTTT	CASSTIAGELFF
TRBV3-1/TRBV3-2	TRBD2	.	TRBJ2-3	17	TGTGCCAGCAGCCACGCGGGGAGCGGGAGGGCCCGTGATACGCAGTATTTT	CASSHAGSGRARDTQYF
TRBV5-6	.	.	TRBJ2-5	15	TGTGCCAGCAGCCCCCCCCGGGTACTACAAGAGACCCAGTACTTC	CASSPPRVLQETQYF
TRBV19	.	.	TRBJ1-6	16	TGTGCCAGTAGTACCCTTCGTTCGGAGCTTAATTCACCCCTCCACTTT	CASSTLRSELNSPLHF
TRBV10-1	.	once	TRBJ2-1	12	TGCGCCAGCATCCAGCGCACAAATGAGCAGTTCTTC	CASIQRTNEQFF
TRBV10-3	TRBD2	.	TRBJ2-5	17	TGTGCCATCAGTGAGGGACTAGCGGGAGGGCCTGGGGAGACCCAGTACTTC	CAISEGLAGGPGETQYF
TRBV15	.	.	TRBJ1-2	14	TGTGCCACCAGCAGAGATGAGGGTGTCGGTGGCTACACCTTC	CATSRDEGVGGYTF
TRBV7-2	.	.	TRBJ2-3	14	TGTGCCAGCAGCCAGACAAGGCCCACAGATACGCAGTATTTT	CASSQTRPTDTQYF